The 18 T cell receptor beta chains in this list originate from one sample, sequenced in a study of read filtering for tumor transcriptome and immune sequencing (dated by TCRdb to the early 2020s). The instrument was an Illumina HiSeq 4000. The Immunoverse kit was used to build TCR libraries from 400 ng RNA, with molecular barcoded adaptors covering alpha/delta and beta/gamma chains. TCRdb took the public reads, trimmed them with fastp at Q25, ran MiXCR for clone calling and kept in-frame beta chains. When rows share a CDR3 protein, they turn into one entry using the most common DNA and genes. This sample comprises 25,000 to 35,000 distinct CDR3 sequences, roughly 14% of them detected only once. The ten most abundant clones make up around 47% of the sample. The specimen sequenced was a population of CD138-negative cells sorted from bone marrow. Per the publication, the cell subset or site label means: bone marrow mononuclear cells depleted of CD138+ plasma/myeloma cells by negative magnetic selection. The receptor set was obtained from a donor at least 40 years old with multiple myeloma.

In its sample, this clonotype was seen many times. The V and J genes are TRBV14 and TRBJ2-1; 14 nucleotides align to TRBD2. Germline V lookup: CDR1 SGHDN, CDR2 FVKESK. The junction had 7 bases not matched to a gene; V was cut back by 1 base and J by 5 bases. The CDR3 is 18 residues long. CDR3 coding DNA: TGTGCCAGCAGCCAAGGACTAGCGGGAGGGCTCTACCACAATGAGCAGTTCTTC. Translated, it gives CASSQGLAGGLYHNEQFF.

The table lists this clonotype with a few counts. This chain uses TRBV12-3 or TRBV12-4 with TRBJ2-3; perhaps TRBD1 as D (6 bases). The CDR3 length is 15 residues. V was cut by 4 bases and J by 1 base, with 12 bases left in between. CDR3 DNA sequence: TGTGCCAGCAGTTCAGGGACACTAGGCACAGATACGCAGTATTTT. This encodes CASSSGTLGTDTQYF.

This clonotype was detected many times. V and J are TRBV7-8 and TRBJ2-3; 15 bases match TRBD2. CDR1 SGHVS and CDR2 FQNEAQ come from the germline V gene. V lost 2 bases and J lost 10; bases outside the gene matches: 19. CDR3 size: 20 residues. As DNA, the CDR3 is TGTGCCAGCAGCTTAAACTATGGGACTAGCGGGAGGACACTCGGAGTCGCGCAGTATTTT. It encodes CASSLNYGTSGRTLGVAQYF.

As concerns this clonotype: Being one base from a much bigger clone, this may be a read error. The chain recombines TRBV19 with TRBJ2-1, with 13 bases that match TRBD2. Germline V gene sequence: CDR1 LNHDA, CDR2 SQIVND (reference sequence). V lost 8 bases to trimming and J lost 0 bases; unmatched junction nucleotides: 7. This CDR3 has 17 amino acids. The CDR3 region is CASGATSGRSSYNEQFF. CDR3 nucleotides: TGTGCCAGTGGAGCGACTAGCGGGAGGAGCTCCTACAATGAGCAGTTCTTC.

Of note for this clonotype: A read error may account for a junction end that differs from germline. The chain carries TRBV7-2 and TRBJ2-1; 13 nucleotides match TRBD2. This CDR3 comprises 18 residues. Germline assignment: CDR1 SGHTA and CDR2 FQGNSA. CDR3 coding DNA: TGTGCCAGCAGCTTAGAAACTAGCGGGAGGGCCGGCTACGATGAGCAGTCCTTC. Translation: CASSLETSGRAGYDEQSF.

As to this clonotype: One base away lies a much larger clone, so this may be a sequencing read error. The chain has TRBV7-9 and TRBJ2-1, with D uncertain. There are 13 residues in the CDR3. Looked up from germline, CDR1 is SEHNR and CDR2 is FQNEAQ (reference sequence). The CDR3, as DNA: TGTGCCAGCGCCGGTAGTTCTTGGAATGAGCAGTCCTTC. Encoded protein: CASAGSSWNEQSF.

Turning to this clonotype: A read error may be the cause here, since a much bigger clone is one base away. The rearrangement joins TRBV5-1 to TRBJ1-1; no clear D. CDR1 and CDR2 from the germline V gene are SGHRS and YFSETQ. The CDR3 is 13 residues long. This CDR3 is CASSLRRNAEAFF. The CDR3 nucleotides are TGCGCCAGCAGCCTGAGACGGAACGCTGAAGCTTTCTTT.

The sample holds many counts of this clonotype. The gene calls are TRBV29-1 and TRBJ1-6, with 7 bases fitting TRBD1. The CDR3 extends over 16 amino acids. Germline CDR1 reads SQVTM; CDR2 reads ANQGSEA. The trim removed 5 bases at V and 9 bases at J, leaving 16 bases unmatched. The CDR3 nucleotides read TGCAGCGTTCGATTTGAGGGACAGTATTCTAGTTCACCCCTCCACTTT. Protein sequence: CSVRFEGQYSSSPLHF.

This clonotype was picked up one time. This sequence joins TRBV18 and TRBJ1-5; the D gene is possibly TRBD1 (5 bases). Germline V gene lookup returns CDR1 KGHSH and CDR2 LQKENI. There are 13 residues in the CDR3. V was shortened by 3 bases and J by 3 bases, with 6 bases between the two germline ends. CDR3 DNA: TGTGCCAGCTCACCGACAGTCAATCAGCCCCAGCATTTT. This translates into CASSPTVNQPQHF.

About this clonotype itself: A junction end diverges from the germline sequence, so it may reflect a read error. This chain connects TRBV5-1 to TRBJ2-1, with 7 nucleotides matching TRBD2. The V gene's germline CDR1 is SGHRS and CDR2 YFSETQ. The CDR3 spans 13 residues. The DNA for the CDR3 is TGCACCAGCAGCTCAGGGACTATCAATGAGCAGTCCTTC. Amino acids: CTSSSGTINEQSF.

This chain uses TRBV30 with TRBJ1-2; D is possibly TRBD1 (5 bases). In germline, CDR1 is GTSNPN, CDR2 SVGIG (reference sequence). This CDR3 is built from 14 residues. The ends were cut back, 3 bases at V and 4 bases at J, with 15 bases in the middle. CDR3 protein: CAWSAGGAFYGYTF. The DNA of the CDR3 is TGTGCCTGGAGCGCCGGGGGAGCCTTCTATGGCTACACCTTC.

Points on this clonotype: Being one base from a much bigger clone, this may be a read error. The chain links TRBV7-3 to TRBJ2-2, with a tentative D call TRBD2 (6 bases). Germline loops: CDR1 SGHTA, CDR2 FQGTGA. This CDR3 comprises 14 residues. The CDR3 region has the DNA TGTGCCAGCAGCTCCCAGGGAAACACCGGGGGGCTGTTTTTT. The encoded protein is CASSSQGNTGGLFF.

Remarks on this clonotype: Being one base from a much bigger clone, this may be a read error. The genes are TRBV4-1 and TRBJ2-5, with 13 positions matching TRBD2. The germline V gene encodes CDR1 MGHRA and CDR2 YSYEKL. The CDR3 runs 18 residues. The CDR3 loop reads CASSQGTSGSWMGETQCF. Written as DNA, the CDR3 is TGCGCCAGCAGCCAAGGGACTAGCGGGAGTTGGATGGGAGAGACCCAGTGCTTC.

This clonotype has ten or more counts. The CDR3, as DNA: TGTGCCAGCAGCTTAATCGCCAGTCAGGATACGCAGTATTTT. Its protein is CASSLIASQDTQYF. The chain links TRBV7-6 to TRBJ2-3; unclear D gene. The CDR3 loop spans 14 amino acids. V was shortened by 2 bases and J by 6 bases, with 12 bases between the two germline ends. The germline V gene encodes CDR1 SGHVS and CDR2 FNYEAQ.

Concerning this clonotype: The junction shows a germline mismatch at one end, possibly a read error. The gene calls are TRBV6-5 and TRBJ1-6, with a weak D call TRBD1 (5 bases). The V gene's germline CDR1 is MNHEY and CDR2 SVGAGI. The CDR3 spans 15 residues. As DNA, the CDR3 is TGTGCCATCAGTTACTCGACAGTAAATGAGACACCCCTCCACTTT. Its protein product is CAISYSTVNETPLHF.

A word on this clonotype: One base separates it from a far larger clone, so it is likely a read error. The J gene is TRBJ2-7, the V gene TRBV7-2; no reliable D call. The CDR3 is 11 residues long. CDR1 and CDR2 (germline): SGHTA, FQGNSA. The CDR3, as DNA: TGTGCCAGCAGCTTAACCTACGAGCGGTACTTC. Translation gives CASSLTYERYF.

This clonotype was recorded many times. The chain uses TRBV12-3 or TRBV12-4 and TRBJ1-1; D is possibly TRBD1 (6 bases). V shed 10 bases and J shed 4 bases, with 22 bases lying between them. This CDR3 comprises 15 residues. In DNA form, the CDR3 reads TGTGCCACGCACATCACAGGGTCCGGGGTCACTGAAGCTTTCTTT. Amino acids: CATHITGSGVTEAFF.

The table lists this clonotype with many counts. The chain employs TRBV7-9 and TRBJ2-7; D gene ambiguous. The CDR3 sequence is 14 residues long. V was shortened by 1 base and J by 0 bases, with 7 bases between the two germline ends. The germline gives CDR1 SEHNR, CDR2 FQNEAQ (reference sequence). CDR3 amino acids: CASSLEWDSYEQYF. CDR3 DNA sequence: TGTGCCAGCAGCTTAGAGTGGGACTCCTACGAGCAGTACTTC.